Described below is a single T cell receptor beta chain sequence and its context. Its antigen remains undetermined. No much larger clone exists at a distance of one base, and base qualities are not known. The cohort was made up of roughly 670 healthy bone marrow donors. All cohort members were sampled while nominally healthy, although unrecorded immune exposures were likely present. The donor was CMV seropositive and was included in the group of almost 300 seropositive cohort members. A peripheral blood sample was provided by each donor, and peripheral blood mononuclear cells were used for TCR beta sequencing. Genomic DNA was extracted from the blood cell samples with the Qiagen DNeasy Blood Extraction Kit. This specimen belongs to a study of cytomegalovirus exposure and HLA in healthy donors (TCRdb year 2017). For the study in its entirety: According to an earlier analysis of 450 to 650 of the donors, some 180 million T cells yielded roughly 110 million unique TCR beta sequences and about 300 Gb of sequence data. In the later analysis, no new phenotypic data were used to find candidate immune exposures; instead, reliance was placed on TCR beta sequences and their occurrence across donors. A later analysis re-analyzed previously published TCR beta repertoires from roughly 690 donors and added high-resolution HLA genotyping to study TCR occurrence patterns. A separate validation cohort of roughly 120 different subjects was used in addition to the approximately 700-subject first cohort. The number of donors typed differed by locus, with about 629-630 for A, B, C, DRB1 and DQB1, 522 for DQA1, 606 for DPA1, and around 460 for DPB1. To predict cytomegalovirus infection status, the study brought together high-throughput TCR immunosequencing, statistical association of individual TCRs with disease status, and machine learning. A later genetic analysis used genome-wide SNP genotypes for about 60% of the roughly 700 donors, treating that subset as a discovery cohort. In an earlier analysis of 500 to 650 of the donors, high-throughput TCR beta sequencing was used to judge whether each TCR beta V gene segment behaved as functional or pseudogenic. Of the 350 to 450 genotyped donors, approximately 80% fell in the genetic ancestry cluster associated with self-reported Caucasian donors. The study aimed to test whether cataloging public T cell receptors could reveal signatures of past pathogen exposure. Approximately 300 gigabases of sequencing data and roughly 80 million unique TCR sequences made up an early release that covered fewer than 650 HLA-typed donors. Every repertoire in the discovery cohort had been generated on one and the same sequencing platform. Alongside the repertoire data, information on donor age, sex, ethnicity and CMV serostatus was compiled. Among a few hundred genotyped donors of the cohort, an average of approximately 240,000 unique TCR beta nucleotide sequences were sequenced per donor, about a sixth of them non-productive. Four to six DR-DQ haplotypes were handled as single units for association and clustering because linkage in the cohort was strong. HLA typing covered class I and class II loci at four-digit resolution. Using immunosequencing, the study profiled T cell repertoires from some 670 subjects and related those repertoires to cytomegalovirus serostatus.

The full study reports these points: An earlier analysis of approximately 590 of the donors showed that most TCR beta V segments appeared in productive rearrangements either about 87% or about 30% of the time, which broadly matched IMGT annotations. Specific HLA alleles were associated with 16,951 TCR beta sequences at a false discovery rate of 0.05 in a later analysis. A group of highly shared sequence variants was considered likely to be a technical artifact of the sequencing pipeline. This cohort had only TCR beta chains sequenced, and the lack of alpha or paired-chain data limited which features could be detected. Compared with the approximately 670-donor mean, donors in an Asian-associated ancestry cluster had fewer N-insertions in productive TCRs, according to a later genetic analysis. Some IMGT-functional V segments, including TRBV6-2 and TRBV6-3, could not be distinguished by the 87-base-pair reads and were therefore excluded. V-gene and J-gene trimming of TCR beta chains was associated with a missense DCLRE1C variant in a later genetic analysis, and the association was replicated in an independent cohort. Because HLA typing was missing for some donors at each locus, association tests included only the typed subset. According to the authors, the approach could potentially be generalized to other disease states and immunological phenotypes. The earlier analysis of 587 of the donors excluded about 16 rarely observed V segments, including chromosome 9 orphons, because counts were too low. A later analysis found that most CMV-associated TCR beta chains appeared HLA-restricted, with HLA associations seemingly driven largely by CMV exposure. When HLA alleles, especially DR and DQ, strongly co-occurred, TCR associations were difficult to assign to individual alleles. A further reported finding was that TCR beta sequences accurately predicted the HLA-A and HLA-B alleles for most subjects in the first cohort. The only immune exposure information available for the cohort was CMV serostatus. Most TCR sequences were observed very rarely across donors, whereas some public TCRs were present in many individuals. A later analysis found that TCR association rates varied across HLA loci, with DRB1 alleles showing the most associated TCRs and HLA-C alleles the fewest. A later analysis found that HLA-associated TCR beta chains were more clonally expanded and had lower generation probabilities than equally common non-associated chains. Cytomegalovirus status was reported to be diagnosed by the classifier with high specificity and sensitivity in both the original and validation cohorts. Presence/absence analyses assumed roughly uniform sequencing depth across donors, an assumption that may not hold. The study gave a list of under 200 TCR beta chains associated with cytomegalovirus. In vitro tests confirmed that three of the cytomegalovirus-associated TCR beta chains recognize cytomegalovirus antigens. According to a later analysis, parvovirus B19, influenza, CMV and Epstein-Barr virus appeared linked to several top co-occurrence clusters. Linkage disequilibrium might explain the correlated functional status among segregating V segments, but an unknown experimental factor could not be ruled out.

The CDR3 measures 16 amino acids from cysteine to phenylalanine. Only the CDR3 part of the read is kept: 48 bases, read in frame from the first base. V is pared back by 4 bases and J by 2 bases, with 15 bases lying between the germline termini. CDR1 and CDR2 were assigned from the germline V gene as MNHNS and SASEGT. The library came from the immunoSEQ multiplex PCR assay. The multiplex PCR relied on a mix of 60 forward primers for TCR Vbeta segments and 13 reverse primers for TCR Jbeta segments. The CDR3 region of rearranged TCR beta genes was amplified from genomic DNA with a multiplex PCR assay. On the Illumina HiSeq System, the amplified TCR beta libraries were sequenced as 87-base-pair reads. Under the source paper's analysis protocol: A later analysis counted tens of millions of unique TCR beta chains across the 700 or so repertoires, and around 9.9 million of these chains were shared by at least two donors. A nearest-neighbor algorithm error-corrected the raw reads and collapsed the reads into unique sequences, merging closely related sequences to remove PCR and sequencing errors. CDR3 sequences were aligned to IMGT reference sequences to assign V, D and J gene segments. Each retained sequence needed at least a six-nucleotide match to both a V gene segment and a J gene segment. Rearrangements were called productive when the CDR3 lacked stop codons and stayed in frame with V and J; all others were non-productive. CDR3 was defined according to IMGT convention as the region running from the second conserved V-encoded cysteine to the conserved J-encoded phenylalanine. Sequences without an unambiguous match to a single V gene segment were excluded from the earlier analysis of several hundred of the donors. An earlier analysis of around 600 of the donors classified V segments as functional when productive rearrangements were above 56.7% and as segregating when the standard deviation between donors was above 5%. A statistical classification framework was built for diagnosing cytomegalovirus status from the catalog of TCR beta chain sequences. In a later analysis, V and J genes were assigned by comparing TCR nucleotide sequences against IMGT/GENE-DB human TR gene sequences. A later analysis assigned CDR3 sequences and most-parsimonious VDJ recombination scenarios with the TCRdist pipeline. In a later analysis, every TCR beta chain was defined by the combination of its CDR3 amino acid sequence and its V-gene family, and reads without a unique V-gene family were dropped. In a later analysis, around 600 highly shared, low-generation-probability nucleotide sequences were removed to address suspected cross-contamination and a sequencing artifact. For each public chain, a later analysis derived a clonal expansion index from normalized ranks of inferred template counts within each repertoire. A later analysis computed generation probabilities with a VDJ recombination model fitted to out-of-frame rearrangements, and checked the results against IGoR. In a later analysis, TCR-TCR, TCR-HLA and TCR-CMV co-occurrence was scored with hypergeometric tests, and a repertoire-size bias correction was applied to TCR pairs. False discovery rates were estimated in a later analysis by permuting HLA or CMV assignments 20 times. In a later analysis, co-occurring TCRs were grouped using DBSCAN, and TCRdist sequence similarity was added for clustering within HLA-allele-positive subsets. Repertoires with fewer than 30,000 or more than 120,000 public chains, plus five repertoires with anomalous nucleotide sharing, were excluded from co-occurrence clustering. Entries here come from immuneACCESS through TCRdb and include only in-frame sequences with V and J called. Some clones fail to appear in such tables; in the studies checked, an unresolved V gene covers under half of the shortfall, and the cause of the remainder is unknown. V, J and clone size reflect that table, while D and trimming were determined from the DNA. A total of approximately 160,000 clones appear in this sample, approximately 80% of them only once. About 2.9% of the sample goes to the ten largest clones.

The clonotype was recovered from a woman aged 50 to 60 in good health and CMV-seropositive. The receptor chain draws on TRBV6-1 and TRBJ1-5, with a weak D call of TRBD1 (5 bases match). The sample taken for sequencing was PBMCs. Read as DNA, the sequence is TGTGCCAGCAGTGGCTGGACACCCAGGGGCAATCAGCCCCAGCATTTT. Translated, it gives CASSGWTPRGNQPQHF.